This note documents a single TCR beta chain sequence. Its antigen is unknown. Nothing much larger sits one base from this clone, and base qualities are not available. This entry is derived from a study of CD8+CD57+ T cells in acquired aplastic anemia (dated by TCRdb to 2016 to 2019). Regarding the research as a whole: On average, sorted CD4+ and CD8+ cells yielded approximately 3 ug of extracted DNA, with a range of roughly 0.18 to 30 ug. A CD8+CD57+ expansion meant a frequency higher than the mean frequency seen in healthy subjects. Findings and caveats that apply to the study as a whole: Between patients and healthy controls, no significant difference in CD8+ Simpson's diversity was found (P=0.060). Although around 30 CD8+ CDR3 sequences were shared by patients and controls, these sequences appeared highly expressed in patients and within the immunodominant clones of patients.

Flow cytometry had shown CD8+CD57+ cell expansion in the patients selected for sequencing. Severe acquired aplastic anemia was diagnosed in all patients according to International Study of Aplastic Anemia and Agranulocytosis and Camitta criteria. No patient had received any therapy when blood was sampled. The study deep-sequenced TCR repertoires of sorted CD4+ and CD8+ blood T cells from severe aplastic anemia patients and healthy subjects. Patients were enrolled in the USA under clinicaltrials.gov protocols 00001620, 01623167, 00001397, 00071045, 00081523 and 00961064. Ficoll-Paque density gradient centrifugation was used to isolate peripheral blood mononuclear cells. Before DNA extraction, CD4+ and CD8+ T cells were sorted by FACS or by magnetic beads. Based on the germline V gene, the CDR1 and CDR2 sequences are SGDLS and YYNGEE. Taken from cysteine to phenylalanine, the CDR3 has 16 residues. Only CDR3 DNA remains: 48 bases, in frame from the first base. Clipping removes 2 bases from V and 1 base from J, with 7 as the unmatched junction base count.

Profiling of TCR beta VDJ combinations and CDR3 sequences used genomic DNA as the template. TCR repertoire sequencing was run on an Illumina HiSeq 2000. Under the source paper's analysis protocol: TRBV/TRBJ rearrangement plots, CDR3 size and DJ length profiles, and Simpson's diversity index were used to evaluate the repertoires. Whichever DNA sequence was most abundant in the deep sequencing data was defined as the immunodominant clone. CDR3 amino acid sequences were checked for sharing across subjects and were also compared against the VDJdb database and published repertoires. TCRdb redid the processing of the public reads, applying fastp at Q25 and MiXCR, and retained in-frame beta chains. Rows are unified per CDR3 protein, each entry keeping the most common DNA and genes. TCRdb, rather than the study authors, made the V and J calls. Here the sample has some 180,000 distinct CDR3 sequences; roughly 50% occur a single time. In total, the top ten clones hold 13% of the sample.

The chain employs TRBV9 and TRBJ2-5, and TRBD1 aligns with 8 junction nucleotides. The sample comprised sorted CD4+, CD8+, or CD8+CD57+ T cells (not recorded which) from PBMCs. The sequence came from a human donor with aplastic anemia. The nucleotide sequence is TGTGCCAGCAGCGTCGCCCAGGGGGCTCTCCAAGAGACCCAGTACTTC. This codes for CASSVAQGALQETQYF. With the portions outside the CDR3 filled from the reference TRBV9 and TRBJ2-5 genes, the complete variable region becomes DSGVTQTPKHLITATGQRVTLRCSPRSGDLSVYWYQQSLDQGLQFLIQYYNGEERAKGNILERFSAQQFPDLHSELNLSSLELGDSALYFCASSVAQGALQETQYFGPGTRLLVL.